The text below deals with one TCR beta chain. What it recognizes is unknown. Measured with immunoSEQ multiplex PCR; TCRdb has only the in-frame clones, and not every one. The sample comprises a few hundred thousand clones, more than 80% of which are singletons, and less than 0.6% rests with the top ten. The data belong to a study of T cell responses to AZD1222 COVID-19 vaccine. Study results and limitations: Most donors were white British and more were female, and clonal diversity was possibly underestimated.

Between the trimmed V and J ends, which lost 5 bases and 4 bases, there was a span of 11 bases. Per germline, CDR1 MDHEN and CDR2 SYDVKM. This CDR3 spans 13 amino acids. The material sequenced was peripheral blood, taken on day 0 of AZD1222 vaccination. The chain has TRBV28 and TRBJ1-1; D is ambiguous. The receptor was derived from an adult in good health. As DNA, the CDR3 is TGTGCCAGCAGTAATTCCTTTGCCACTGAAGCTTTCTTT. It codes for CASSNSFATEAFF.